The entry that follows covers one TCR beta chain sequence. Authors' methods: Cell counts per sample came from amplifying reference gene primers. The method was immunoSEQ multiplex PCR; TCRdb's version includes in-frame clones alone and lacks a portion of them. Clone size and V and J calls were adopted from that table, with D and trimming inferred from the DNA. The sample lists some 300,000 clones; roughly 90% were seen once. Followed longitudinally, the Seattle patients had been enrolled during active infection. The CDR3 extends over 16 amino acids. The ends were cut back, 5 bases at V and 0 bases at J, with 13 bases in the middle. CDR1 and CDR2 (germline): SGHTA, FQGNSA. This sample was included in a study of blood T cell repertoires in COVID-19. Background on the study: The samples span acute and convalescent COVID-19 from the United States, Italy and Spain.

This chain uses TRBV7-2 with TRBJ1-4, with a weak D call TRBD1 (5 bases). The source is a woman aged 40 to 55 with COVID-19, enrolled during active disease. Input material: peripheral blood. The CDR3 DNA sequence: TGTGCCAGCAGCCGCGACAGTTTTGCAACTAATGAAAAACTGTTTTTT. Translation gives CASSRDSFATNEKLFF.